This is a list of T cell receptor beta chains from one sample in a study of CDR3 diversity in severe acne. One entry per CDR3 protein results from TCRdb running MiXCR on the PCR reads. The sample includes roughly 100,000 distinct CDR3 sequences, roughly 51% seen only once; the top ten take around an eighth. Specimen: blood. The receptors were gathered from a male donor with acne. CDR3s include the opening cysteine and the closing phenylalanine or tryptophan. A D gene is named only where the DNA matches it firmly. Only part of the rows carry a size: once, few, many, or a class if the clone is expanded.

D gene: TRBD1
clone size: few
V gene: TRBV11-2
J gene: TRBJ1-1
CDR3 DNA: TGTGCCAGCAGCTTACCACAGGGGGCGGGCACTGAAGCTTTCTTT
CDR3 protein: CASSLPQGAGTEAFF

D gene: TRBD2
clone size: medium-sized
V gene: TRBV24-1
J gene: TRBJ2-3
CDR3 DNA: TGTGCCACCAGTGGGGCTAGCGGAAACACAGATACGCAGTATTTT
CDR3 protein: CATSGASGNTDTQYF

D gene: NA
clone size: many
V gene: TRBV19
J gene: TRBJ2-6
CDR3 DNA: TGTGCCAGTAGTATCGCGAGCTCTGGGGCCAACGTCCTGACTTTC
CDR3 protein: CASSIASSGANVLTF

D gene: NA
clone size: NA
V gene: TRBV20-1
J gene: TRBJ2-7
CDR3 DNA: TGCAGTGCTAGGGATAGCTCCTACGAGCAGTACTTC
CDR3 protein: CSARDSSYEQYF

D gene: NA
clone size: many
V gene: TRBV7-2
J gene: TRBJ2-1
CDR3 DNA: TGTGCCAGCAGCTTAGTAAGGGTTGACAATGAGCAGTTCTTC
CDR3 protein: CASSLVRVDNEQFF

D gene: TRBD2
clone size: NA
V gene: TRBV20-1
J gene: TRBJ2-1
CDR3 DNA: TGCAGTGCTAGAGATTCTAGCGGGAGGGCCATTAATGAGCAGTTCTTC
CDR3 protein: CSARDSSGRAINEQFF

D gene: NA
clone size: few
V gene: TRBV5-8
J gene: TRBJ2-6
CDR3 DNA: TGTGCCAGCAGCTTTGAGACAAGCTCTGGGGCCAACGTCCTGACTTTC
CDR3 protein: CASSFETSSGANVLTF

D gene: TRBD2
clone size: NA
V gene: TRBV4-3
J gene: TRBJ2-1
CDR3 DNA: TGCGCCAGCAGCCAAGATGGGCTCCCAGCGGGGGGGTTGAATGAGCAGTTCTTC
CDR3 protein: CASSQDGLPAGGLNEQFF

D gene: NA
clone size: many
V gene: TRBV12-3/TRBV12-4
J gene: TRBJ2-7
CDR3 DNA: TGTGCCAGCAGTTCCACGGGGCACGAGCAGTACTTC
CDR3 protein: CASSSTGHEQYF

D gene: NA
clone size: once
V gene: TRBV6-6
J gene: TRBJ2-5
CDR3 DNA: TGTGCCAGCAGTTACTCAGGGGGGTTCGAGACCCAGTACTTC
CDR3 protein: CASSYSGGFETQYF

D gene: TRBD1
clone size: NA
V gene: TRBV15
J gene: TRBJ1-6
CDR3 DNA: TGTGCCACCAGCAGTGAGACAGGGTCCTATAATTCACCCCTCCACTTT
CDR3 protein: CATSSETGSYNSPLHF

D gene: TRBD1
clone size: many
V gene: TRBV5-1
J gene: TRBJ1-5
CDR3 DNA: TGCGCCAGCAGCTTATCCGGACAGGGAAATCAGCCCCAGCATTTT
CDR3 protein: CASSLSGQGNQPQHF

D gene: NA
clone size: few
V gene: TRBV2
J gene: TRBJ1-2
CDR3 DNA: TGTGCCAGCACTGGAGGGGGGGATGGCTACACCTTC
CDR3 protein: CASTGGGDGYTF

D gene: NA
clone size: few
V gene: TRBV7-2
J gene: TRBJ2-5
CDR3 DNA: TGTGCCAGCAGCCCAATGGCGGGAAAAGAGACCCAGTACTTC
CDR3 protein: CASSPMAGKETQYF